A single sample is the source of the 2 T cell receptor beta chains below, sequenced in a study of blood T cell repertoires in COVID-19. The repertoire was sequenced with immunoSEQ multiplex PCR; TCRdb's copy has only in-frame clones and lacks some. The top ten clones hold 7.8% of a sample with about 530,000 clones, 85% to 90% of them seen once. What was sequenced was peripheral blood. The receptors were gathered from a woman between 45 and 60 years old with COVID-19, enrolled during active disease.

V gene TRBV7-2 combines with J gene TRBJ1-1, with a possible D match to TRBD1 (6 bases). V lost 5 bases to trimming and J lost 5 bases, with 18 bases between them. The CDR3 consists of 15 residues. Germline V gene data show CDR1 as SGHTA and CDR2 as FQGNSA. CDR3: CASSLLQGSSTEAFF. The DNA for the CDR3 is TGTGCCAGCAGCCTACTTCAGGGGTCCTCAACTGAAGCTTTCTTT.

The chain uses TRBV4-2 and TRBJ1-2; tentative D call: TRBD1 (6 bases). Deletions cut 0 bases from V and 8 bases from J, with 19 bases between. Germline loops: CDR1 LGHNA, CDR2 YNFKEQ. CDR3 size: 16 residues. The CDR3 spells CASSQDVRGHAKGYTF. In nucleotides, the CDR3 is TGTGCCAGCAGCCAAGATGTTCGGGGACACGCCAAAGGCTACACCTTC.